This T cell receptor beta chain is drawn from a study of tumor and adjacent non-tumor tissue in lung cancer. About the research overall: Stage I to III disease affected approximately 11 men and 5 women aged roughly 31 to 85.

As to this clonotype: The antigen remains unidentified.

TCRbeta libraries were built with three rounds of nested PCR, modified from ARM-PCR. Via MiXCR, TCRdb re-called the multiplex PCR reads, giving one row per CDR3 protein. The table lists approximately 120,000 distinct CDR3 sequences, roughly 75% of them singletons, with 37% in the top ten. This sample's RNA came from whole unsorted tissue. Newly diagnosed lung cancer patients had thoracic surgery in China, August–late 2014, without prior chemotherapy. Overall study findings and caveats: In normal lung, the top 100 clones were significantly more dominant than in tumor.

V lost 8 bases, J lost 5 bases, and 18 bases lay in between. Germline V gives CDR1 SQVTM, CDR2 ANQGSEA. The CDR3 is made up of 13 amino acids. Sequences were obtained from lung tumor tissue. The chain joins TRBV29-1 to TRBJ2-5; D is perhaps TRBD2 (6 bases). The clonotype was recovered from a woman aged 60-75 years with non-small cell lung cancer. Here the CDR3 reads CSIAGSLVETQYF. The CDR3 bases are TGCAGCATTGCCGGGAGCCTAGTGGAGACCCAGTACTTC.